Here is one TCR beta chain with its context. What it recognizes is unknown. This sample stems from a study of cytomegalovirus exposure and HLA in healthy donors. Broader study findings: TCR beta V segments were, for the most part, productive about 87% or about 30% of the time in an earlier analysis. 164 TCR beta chains were listed as cytomegalovirus-associated.

The CDR3 has 14 residues. Trimming stripped 6 bases from V and 1 base from J, with 12 bases between. CDR1 is MNHNY, CDR2 SVGAGI, per germline (reference sequence). The PCR was carried out with 60 Vbeta primers and 13 Jbeta primers. The assay was immunoSEQ multiplex PCR, and TCRdb's table has in-frame clones only and misses some. The listing contains approximately 52,000 clones. This receptor was taken from a man in his fifties in good health and CMV-seropositive. V usage is TRBV6-6 and J usage is TRBJ1-1; unclear D gene. Sequencing was carried out using PBMCs. The CDR3 reads CASRGRGGNTEAFF. Here the CDR3 DNA reads TGTGCCAGCAGAGGGCGGGGTGGGAACACTGAAGCTTTCTTT.